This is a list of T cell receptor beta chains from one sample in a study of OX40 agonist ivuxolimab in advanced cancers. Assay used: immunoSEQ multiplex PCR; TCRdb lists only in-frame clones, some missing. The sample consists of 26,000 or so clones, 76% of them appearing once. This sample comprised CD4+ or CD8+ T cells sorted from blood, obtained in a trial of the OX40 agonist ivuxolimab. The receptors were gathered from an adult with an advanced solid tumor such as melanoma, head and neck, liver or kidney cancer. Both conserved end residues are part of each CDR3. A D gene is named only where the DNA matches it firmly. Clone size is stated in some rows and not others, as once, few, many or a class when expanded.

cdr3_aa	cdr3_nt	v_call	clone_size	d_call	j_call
CASSFRQEATEAFF	TGTGCCAGCAGCTTCCGACAGGAAGCGACTGAAGCTTTCTTT	TRBV11-1	-	-	TRBJ1-1
CASSDRGLRAKNIQYF	TGTGCCAGCAGTGACAGGGGTCTTAGAGCCAAAAACATTCAGTACTTC	TRBV2	once	-	TRBJ2-4
CASRLAAPSSYEQYF	TGTGCCAGCCGACTAGCGGCACCTAGCTCCTACGAGCAGTACTTC	TRBV7-2	medium-sized	TRBD2	TRBJ2-7
CASSKRPEGVEQFF	TGTGCCAGCAGTAAAAGGCCTGAGGGAGTTGAGCAGTTCTTC	TRBV2	-	-	TRBJ2-1
CASSASGASREQYF	TGTGCCAGCAGTGCTTCGGGGGCGTCGAGAGAGCAGTACTTC	TRBV6-1	few	-	TRBJ2-7
CASSLGYGNNQPQHF	TGTGCCAGCAGCTTAGGTTATGGGAACAATCAGCCCCAGCATTTT	TRBV7-2	few	-	TRBJ1-5
CASSQVPRDRVFYGYTF	TGCGCCAGCAGCCAAGTTCCCCGGGACAGGGTGTTTTATGGCTACACCTTC	TRBV4-3	-	TRBD1	TRBJ1-2
CASSLEAGPIYEQYF	TGCGCCAGCAGCTTGGAGGCAGGGCCGATCTACGAGCAGTACTTC	TRBV5-1	-	-	TRBJ2-7
CASSEKTNTEAFF	TGTGCCAGCAGTGAAAAGACGAACACTGAAGCTTTCTTT	TRBV6-1	-	-	TRBJ1-1
CASSNPLGGRPLSNQPQHF	TGTGCCAGTAGTAACCCCTTGGGAGGCAGGCCGCTTAGCAATCAGCCCCAGCATTTT	TRBV19	-	-	TRBJ1-5
CASSRTGTDSYEQYF	TGTGCCAGCAGTCGCACCGGGACGGACTCCTACGAGCAGTACTTC	TRBV6-1	-	-	TRBJ2-7
CASSIEQGLEAFF	TGTGCCAGTAGTATAGAACAGGGTCTTGAAGCTTTCTTT	TRBV19	few	-	TRBJ1-1
CASSQDRGGFRRNTIYF	TGTGCCAGCAGCCAAGATCGCGGGGGGTTCCGGCGAAACACCATATATTTT	TRBV14	-	-	TRBJ1-3
CASSLGPPREPQHF	TGCGCCAGCAGCTTGGGGCCACCCCGTGAGCCCCAGCATTTT	TRBV5-1	-	-	TRBJ1-5
CASSYSAGITAFF	TGTGCCAGCAGTTACTCGGCGGGGATTACGGCTTTCTTT	TRBV6-5	-	-	TRBJ1-1
CASSQDWQGLGGYTEAFF	TGCGCCAGCAGCCAAGATTGGCAGGGTTTGGGTGGGTACACTGAAGCTTTCTTT	TRBV4-1	-	-	TRBJ1-1
CASSLVASAGEQYF	TGTGCCAGCAGCTTAGTGGCGTCCGCGGGGGAGCAGTACTTC	TRBV7-2	few	-	TRBJ2-7
CASASPREQYF	TGTGCCAGCGCTTCGCCGCGGGAGCAGTACTTC	TRBV6-5	-	-	TRBJ2-7
CATHPSSYNSPLHF	TGTGCCACCCACCCCTCCTCCTATAATTCACCCCTCCACTTT	TRBV6-5	-	-	TRBJ1-6
CASADSGGGSSYEQYF	TGTGCCAGCGCCGATTCCGGGGGGGGATCCTCCTACGAGCAGTACTTC	TRBV11-1	few	TRBD2	TRBJ2-7
CASSIPTSQGAFF	TGTGCCAGTAGTATCCCCACCTCGCAGGGGGCTTTCTTT	TRBV19	-	-	TRBJ1-1
CASKASGDRTDTQYF	TGTGCCAGCAAAGCTAGCGGAGATCGCACAGATACGCAGTATTTT	TRBV6-4	-	TRBD2	TRBJ2-3
CASSWGTGRGYTF	TGTGCCAGCAGCTGGGGGACAGGGAGAGGCTACACCTTC	TRBV5-6	-	TRBD1	TRBJ1-2
CASSLVWEGELFF	TGTGCCAGCAGCTTGGTTTGGGAGGGGGAGCTGTTTTTT	TRBV5-4	few	-	TRBJ2-2